This paragraph reports one T cell receptor (beta chain). Its antigen is unidentified. The data originate from a study of T cells in Graves' hyperthyroidism and ophthalmopathy. Whole-study results and caveats: Using 13 V-J features, a model discriminated ophthalmopathy from stable hyperthyroidism.

TCR beta CDR3 regions were amplified from RNA transcripts. A set of HTBI primers served as the primers for a first-round RT-PCR of the TCR CDR3. TCRdb itself ran the multiplex PCR reads through MiXCR, one entry per CDR3 protein. Of around 580,000 distinct CDR3 sequences in the sample, 16% were seen once. CDR1 is SEHNR and CDR2 is FQNEAQ in the germline V gene (reference sequence). V shed 3 bases, J shed 0 bases, and the junction held 17 bases outside the gene matches. The CDR3 sequence is 21 residues long. A patient was excluded if there was uncontrolled infection, other autoimmune disease, pregnancy or lactation.

Sequencing input: blood. This sequence joins TRBV7-9 and TRBJ2-3, with 11 bases aligning to TRBD2. This receptor was identified in a woman under 30 with Graves' hyperthyroidism. This CDR3 is CASSFGTLAGGAFPSTDTQYF. CDR3 nucleotides: TGTGCCAGCAGCTTTGGGACCCTAGCGGGGGGCGCCTTCCCCAGCACAGATACGCAGTATTTT.